The TCR beta chain described here comes from a study of blood T cell repertoires in COVID-19 (TCRdb year 2020). Regarding the study in general: Samples from collaborators originated in the United States, Italy and Spain and spanned both the acute and convalescent phases of COVID-19. Subjects who had been exposed to COVID-19, were actively infected with it, or had recovered from it provided the deeply sampled blood TCRbeta repertoires that made up the dataset. The repertoires were released in a freely available public database meant as a resource for research on the immune response to SARS-CoV-2. Samples were obtained from the ongoing ImmuneRACE study (first 160 participants) and from 1,254 subjects provided by 6 global collaborators. A de-identified subject ID, COVID-19 status, age in years and sex were almost always included in the sample metadata. HLA class I and class II types, where available, came from metadata supplied by the sample provider rather than from assay-based typing. The material from the prospective study consisted of cDNA or gDNA derived from T cells, B-cell-depleted T cells, or PBMCs. What the work shows at the level of the full study, not this receptor alone: The quantity of clinical and demographic metadata differed by source and by participant and was supplied without curation.

The immunoSEQ Assay, a bias-controlled multiplex PCR, was used to amplify TCRbeta CDR3 regions from genomic DNA. As for how the authors treated the data: The number of nucleated cells in each sample was estimated from the amplification of reference gene primers within the assay. To quantify the absolute abundance of each unique TCRbeta CDR3 rearrangement, sequence reads were collapsed and filtered. Productive Simpson clonality was computed per sample as the square root of Simpson's diversity index over productive rearrangements. Drawn from immuneACCESS, this table holds only the in-frame rearrangements with V and J called that TCRdb kept. Clones are partly lost; checked studies trace under half to an unresolved V gene and leave the rest unexplained. V and J calls and clone size follow that table, whereas D and trimming were derived from the DNA. The sample yields fewer than 200,000 clones; around 84% were counted once. Together, the top ten hold under 9.5% of the sample.

In the prospective study, participants were 18 to 89 years old, resided in 24 geographic areas of the United States, and were enrolled through a virtual design. To assign participants to cohorts, the prospective study relied on clinical history that participants themselves reported in a screening survey and a study questionnaire. Recovered participants in ImmuneRACE Cohort 3 were defined as having two consecutive negative NP/OP PCR tests, clearance from a healthcare professional, or resolution of symptoms. Each participant in the prospective study had whole blood, serum and a nasopharyngeal or oropharyngeal swab collected by mobile phlebotomists. Participants in the prospective study had the option to provide additional blood draws and questionnaires over a roughly 2-month period. Blood samples from the prospective study were shipped frozen or at room temperature prior to DNA extraction. In the case of this clone: Its antigen is currently not known. The record has no base qualities; no much larger clone is one base away.

Sequences SGHRS (CDR1) and YFSETQ (CDR2) are obtained from the germline V gene. Inclusive of the bounding cysteine and phenylalanine, the CDR3 is 15 residues long. The DNA shown is the 45-base CDR3, in frame from base 1. The junction shows trimming of 5 bases on V and 2 bases on J, and the gene matches do not reach 5 bases of it. The clonotype was recovered from a man aged 45 to 65 who had recovered from COVID-19. The sequencing sample was made of PBMCs or T cells enriched from blood (not recorded which). The chain was built from TRBV5-1 and TRBJ2-1; 9 central nucleotides agree with TRBD1. This receptor has the CDR3 CASRSGTGTYNEQFF. Here is the DNA: TGCGCCAGCAGATCCGGGACAGGGACCTACAATGAGCAGTTCTTC. Joined to the reference TRBV5-1 and TRBJ2-1 proteins, this CDR3 gives the full variable domain: KAGVTQTPRYLIKTRGQQVTLSCSPISGHRSVSWYQQTPGQGLQFLFEYFSETQRNKGNFPGRFSGRQFSNSRSEMNVSTLELGDSALYLCASRSGTGTYNEQFFGPGTRLTVL.